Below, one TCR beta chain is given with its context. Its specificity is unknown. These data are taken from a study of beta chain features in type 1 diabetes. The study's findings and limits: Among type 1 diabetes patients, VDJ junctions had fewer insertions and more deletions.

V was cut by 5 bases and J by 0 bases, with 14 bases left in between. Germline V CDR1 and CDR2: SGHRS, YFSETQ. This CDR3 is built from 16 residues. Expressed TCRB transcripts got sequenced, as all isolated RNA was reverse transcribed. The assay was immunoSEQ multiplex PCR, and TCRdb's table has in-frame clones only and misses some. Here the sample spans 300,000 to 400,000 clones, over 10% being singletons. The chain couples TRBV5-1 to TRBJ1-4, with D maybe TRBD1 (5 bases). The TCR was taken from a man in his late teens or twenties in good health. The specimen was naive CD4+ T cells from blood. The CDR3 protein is CASRTGTGATNEKLFF. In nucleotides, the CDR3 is TGCGCCAGCAGGACCGGGACGGGGGCAACTAATGAAAAACTGTTTTTT.